The 28 T cell receptor beta chains below come from one sample, sequenced in a study of T cell changes during pregnancy in multiple sclerosis (dated by TCRdb to 2018 to 2020). The method was the immunoSEQ multiplex PCR assay. TCRdb obtained this table from immuneACCESS and retained in-frame rearrangements with V and J assigned. These tables miss some clones; where compared with another copy, unresolved V genes account for less than half of the shortfall, and the remainder is unexplained. Here the sample has around 34,000 clones; 90% occur a single time. The ten most abundant clones make up over 8.5% of the sample. Here the sequenced sample was CD8+ T cells from peripheral blood mononuclear cells, taken before pregnancy. Receptor source: a female donor with multiple sclerosis, enrolled in a pregnancy study.

The chain links TRBV5-1 to TRBJ2-5; D perhaps matches TRBD1 (6 bases). This CDR3 is built from 16 residues. With 3 bases removed from V and 1 base from J, the gap between germline ends came to 16 bases. CDR1 is SGHRS, CDR2 YFSETQ, per germline. The DNA for the CDR3 is TGCGCCAGCAGCTCACCGGGAAGACAGGTCCAAGAGACCCAGTACTTC. It yields the protein CASSSPGRQVQETQYF.

The chain links TRBV15 to TRBJ2-7; 8 nucleotides match TRBD1. Germline V gene data show CDR1 as LNHNV and CDR2 as YYDKDF (reference sequence). V trimming: 5 bases; J trimming: 2 bases; junction bases outside the gene matches: 8. The length of the CDR3 is 15 residues. The CDR3 loop reads CATSPGQGGTYEQYF. The CDR3 DNA follows: TGTGCCACCAGCCCTGGACAGGGAGGCACCTACGAGCAGTACTTC.

The V and J genes are TRBV27 and TRBJ1-2; D not certain. The CDR3 is made up of 13 amino acids. Trimming cost V 5 bases and J 7 bases, with 14 bases left between them. Germline V lookup: CDR1 MNHEY, CDR2 SMNVEV (reference sequence). CDR3: CASSPGFLGGYTF. CDR3 DNA sequence: TGTGCCAGCAGTCCCGGGTTCCTAGGTGGCTACACCTTC.

V usage is TRBV11-2 and J usage is TRBJ2-7; 8 bases align to TRBD1. After removal of 7 bases from V and 7 bases from J, the junction contained 9 bases not matched to a gene. This CDR3 has 13 residues. Germline V lookup: CDR1 SGHAT, CDR2 FQNNGV. Here the CDR3 reads CASNSGQGVEQYF. CDR3 in DNA: TGTGCCAGCAACTCCGGACAGGGCGTGGAGCAGTACTTC.

This clone was recorded only once. The rearrangement uses TRBV6-5 and TRBJ2-7; TRBD2 matches at 10 bases. V lost 6 bases to trimming and J lost 5 bases; unmatched junction nucleotides: 10. Per the germline V gene, CDR1 is MNHEY and CDR2 is SVGAGI. CDR3 size: 15 residues. Written as DNA, the CDR3 is TGTGCCAGCAGGCCGGGACTAGCGAATAACAACGAGCAGTACTTC. It translates to CASRPGLANNNEQYF.

The chain uses TRBV7-6 and TRBJ2-5, with D maybe TRBD2 (6 bases). Germline loops: CDR1 SGHVS, CDR2 FNYEAQ. This CDR3 contains 14 residues. Trimming cost V 4 bases and J 5 bases, with 14 bases left between them. CDR3 bases: TGTGCCAGCAGCTGGACGGCGGGAACCGAGACCCAGTACTTC. The encoded protein is CASSWTAGTETQYF.

The chain recombines TRBV4-1 with TRBJ1-2; 11 bases are a match to TRBD1. V trimming: 0 bases; J trimming: 5 bases; junction bases outside the gene matches: 2. In germline, CDR1 is MGHRA, CDR2 YSYEKL. The CDR3 spans 15 residues. CDR3 sequence (DNA): TGCGCCAGCAGCCAAGAGGGGACAGGGGGTTATGGCTACACCTTC. This sequence encodes CASSQEGTGGYGYTF.

A single count supports this clone. The chain carries TRBV14 and TRBJ1-1; the D gene is possibly TRBD1 (6 bases). Per germline, CDR1 SGHDN and CDR2 FVKESK. The CDR3 loop spans 15 amino acids. Trimming took 3 bases from V and 0 from J, leaving 11 bases between them. CDR3 nucleotide sequence: TGTGCCAGCAGCCAGGCGGGGGCCCTGAACACTGAAGCTTTCTTT. Protein sequence: CASSQAGALNTEAFF.

This clone appeared once. The chain links TRBV5-6 to TRBJ1-4, with unresolved D. The germline V and J ends were trimmed by 5 bases and 7 bases, with 15 bases remaining between them. Looked up from germline, CDR1 is SGHDT and CDR2 is YYEEEE. This CDR3 contains 14 residues. The CDR3 DNA sequence: TGTGCCAGCAGGAGGTGGAGGGATCCTGAAAAACTGTTTTTT. Translated, it gives CASRRWRDPEKLFF.

This chain connects TRBV6-1 to TRBJ1-1; the D gene is possibly TRBD1 (5 bases). Germline lookup yields CDR1 MNHNS and CDR2 SASEGT. The CDR3 is made up of 13 amino acids. The germline V and J ends were trimmed by 6 bases and 4 bases, with 12 bases remaining between them. The CDR3 here is CASRPLGGTEAFF. Written as DNA, the CDR3 is TGTGCCAGCAGACCCCTGGGGGGCACTGAAGCTTTCTTT.

The chain employs TRBV29-1 and TRBJ2-7; a possible D gene is TRBD1 (6 bases). The CDR3 sequence is 13 residues long. V was pared by 1 base and J by 5 bases, with 12 bases between. CDR1 is SQVTM, CDR2 ANQGSEA, per germline. The chain's CDR3 is CSVEGTAGDEQYF. The CDR3 DNA is TGCAGCGTTGAAGGGACAGCCGGGGACGAGCAGTACTTC.

The chain has TRBV5-1 and TRBJ2-3; D is possibly TRBD2 (5 bases). There are 16 residues in the CDR3. Germline CDR1 reads SGHRS; CDR2 reads YFSETQ. Between the trimmed V and J ends, which lost 0 bases and 3 bases, there was a span of 14 bases. CDR3 nucleotide sequence: TGCGCCAGCAGCTTGGGAGTGGGAGCTAGGACAGATACGCAGTATTTT. Residues: CASSLGVGARTDTQYF.

V is TRBV5-4 and J is TRBJ2-3; TRBD2 aligns across 8 bases. The germline V gene has CDR1 SGHNT and CDR2 YYREEE (reference sequence). After removal of 4 bases from V and 0 bases from J, the junction contained 7 bases not matched to a gene. This CDR3 is 16 amino acids long. The CDR3 is CASSPLLAVSTDTQYF. The CDR3 DNA sequence: TGTGCCAGCAGCCCTCTACTAGCGGTGAGCACAGATACGCAGTATTTT.

This clone appeared once. The chain links TRBV10-2 to TRBJ2-2; TRBD1 matches at 7 bases. From germline, CDR1 is WSHSY and CDR2 SAAADI. V lost 6 bases and J lost 4; bases outside the gene matches: 14. The CDR3 spans 17 residues. CDR3 amino acids: CASRDQTGPKSTGELFF. DNA for the CDR3: TGCGCCAGCAGGGACCAGACAGGGCCTAAGTCCACCGGGGAGCTGTTTTTT.

This rearrangement joins TRBV27 to TRBJ2-1; D is unclear. The germline CDR1 and CDR2 sequences are MNHEY and SMNVEV (reference sequence). This CDR3 has 11 residues. Trimming pared 6 bases from V and 9 bases from J, leaving 9 bases between. The CDR3 DNA sequence: TGTGCCAGCAGGTATTTATCTGAGCAGTTCTTC. Its protein product is CASRYLSEQFF.

V usage is TRBV29-1 and J usage is TRBJ2-3; 14 nucleotides line up with TRBD2. V was pared by 7 bases and J by 2 bases, with 5 bases of the junction left unmatched. Germline V gene lookup returns CDR1 SQVTM and CDR2 ANQGSEA. This CDR3 region has 15 residues. In DNA form, the CDR3 reads TGCAGCGCCCCGGGACTAGCGGGAGTCACAGATACGCAGTATTTT. Translation: CSAPGLAGVTDTQYF.

V is TRBV7-3 and J is TRBJ1-2; 9 bases match TRBD1. With 5 bases clipped from V and 8 bases from J, the junction kept 9 bases outside the gene matches. Germline V gene lookup returns CDR1 SGHTA and CDR2 FQGTGA. The CDR3 has 14 residues. CDR3 residues: CASSATGGAVGYTF. CDR3 sequence (DNA): TGTGCCAGCAGCGCAACAGGGGGCGCGGTCGGCTACACCTTC.

The chain carries TRBV7-9 and TRBJ1-1, with a tentative D call TRBD1 (6 bases). The germline gives CDR1 SEHNR, CDR2 FQNEAQ (reference sequence). V was cut by 2 bases and J by 8 bases, with 9 bases left in between. The CDR3 runs to 12 residues. CDR3 loop: CASSLSGVEAFF. DNA of the CDR3: TGTGCCAGCAGCTTATCAGGGGTCGAAGCTTTCTTT.

The V call is TRBV5-1, the J call TRBJ1-2, with a tentative D call TRBD1 (5 bases). This CDR3 is 13 amino acids long. Germline V gives CDR1 SGHRS, CDR2 YFSETQ. Trimming removed 0 bases at V and 8 bases at J, with 11 bases between. The CDR3 DNA sequence: TGCGCCAGCAGCTTGGGGGGGGGAAGAGGCTACACCTTC. This gives the protein CASSLGGGRGYTF.

The chain is built from TRBV4-3 and TRBJ2-2; 9 positions agree with TRBD2. V trimming: 0 bases; J trimming: 4 bases; junction bases outside the gene matches: 9. Germline CDR1 reads LGHNA; CDR2 reads YSLEER. The CDR3 totals 18 residues. The CDR3 reads CASSQDWGGAGGTGELFF. CDR3 sequence (DNA): TGCGCCAGCAGCCAAGACTGGGGAGGAGCGGGGGGCACCGGGGAGCTGTTTTTT.

The V gene is TRBV27, the J gene TRBJ2-7; D ambiguous. The germline CDR1 and CDR2 sequences are MNHEY and SMNVEV (reference sequence). Between the trimmed V and J ends, which lost 1 base and 4 bases, there was a span of 8 bases. This CDR3 is built from 13 residues. This CDR3 is CASSLLARYEQYF. In DNA form, the CDR3 reads TGTGCCAGCAGTTTATTGGCCAGGTACGAGCAGTACTTC.

The CDR3 sequence is CASGGTGTSTGELFF. The CDR3 DNA reads as TGTGCTAGTGGTGGAACCGGGACTAGCACCGGGGAGCTGTTTTTT. The rearrangement joins TRBV12-5 to TRBJ2-2; 8 bases map to TRBD2. The CDR3 extends over 15 amino acids. With V trimmed by 5 bases and J by 4 bases, 6 bases remained unmatched. Looked up from germline, CDR1 is LGHNT and CDR2 is FRNRAP. Based on the CDR3 plus reference TRBV12-5 and TRBJ2-2, the full variable domain is DARVTQTPRHKVTEMGQEVTMRCQPILGHNTVFWYRQTMMQGLELLAYFRNRAPLDDSGMPKDRFSAEMPDATLATLKIQPSEPRDSAVYFCASGGTGTSTGELFFGEGSRLTVL.

The CDR3 region has the DNA TGTGCCAGCAGTGAAGAAGCCGGGTTAGCTAACTATGGCTACACCTTC. As protein: CASSEEAGLANYGYTF. The chain links TRBV6-1 to TRBJ1-2; no definite D call. Germline-derived CDR1 and CDR2 are MNHNS and SASEGT. Trimming removed 1 base from V and 0 bases from J, with 12 bases in between. This CDR3 is built from 16 residues.

V gene TRBV4-3 combines with J gene TRBJ2-1, with a possible D match to TRBD1 (6 bases). The CDR3 covers 16 residues. The V end lost 1 base, the J end lost 2 bases, and 12 bases lay between the germline ends. From germline, CDR1 is LGHNA and CDR2 YSLEER. Here the CDR3 DNA reads TGCGCCAGCAGCCAAGTCTTACAGGGCACCTACAATGAGCAGTTCTTC. Protein product: CASSQVLQGTYNEQFF.

In this sample, this clone turned up many times. The DNA of the CDR3 is TGTGCCACTGGTAGCTTCTACGAGCAGTACTTC. It specifies CATGSFYEQYF. The chain couples TRBV6-1 to TRBJ2-7; D ambiguous. The CDR3 totals 11 residues. Germline loops: CDR1 MNHNS, CDR2 SASEGT. The germline V and J ends were trimmed by 10 bases and 3 bases, with 10 bases remaining between them.

The V call is TRBV30, the J call TRBJ1-2, with 7 bases aligning to TRBD1. With V trimmed by 1 base and J by 8 bases, 7 bases remained unmatched. The CDR3 runs 13 residues. Per the germline V gene, CDR1 is GTSNPN and CDR2 is SVGIG (reference sequence). The DNA of the CDR3 is TGTGCCTGGAGTGAGACAGGGTTATGGGGCTACACCTTC. This translates into CAWSETGLWGYTF.

DNA for the CDR3: TGCGCCAGCAGCCTAACCCCGACAGGGTTTGTACGTACCACTGAAGCTTTCTTT. Its protein is CASSLTPTGFVRTTEAFF. The genes are TRBV5-1 and TRBJ1-1; 7 bases fit TRBD1. Germline V gives CDR1 SGHRS, CDR2 YFSETQ. CDR3 length: 18 amino acids. Trimming removed 4 bases from V and 4 bases from J; junction bases left unmatched: 19.

This chain connects TRBV2 to TRBJ2-1, with D tentatively TRBD2 (7 bases). V was trimmed by 4 bases and J by 6 bases, leaving 28 bases between them. The CDR3 runs 19 residues. The V gene's germline CDR1 is SNHLY and CDR2 FYNNEI. The CDR3, as DNA: TGTGCCAGCAGTGCGAATCCGAACAAAGGGGGAGGGGTTGGCAATGAGCAGTTCTTC. Translating gives CASSANPNKGGGVGNEQFF.